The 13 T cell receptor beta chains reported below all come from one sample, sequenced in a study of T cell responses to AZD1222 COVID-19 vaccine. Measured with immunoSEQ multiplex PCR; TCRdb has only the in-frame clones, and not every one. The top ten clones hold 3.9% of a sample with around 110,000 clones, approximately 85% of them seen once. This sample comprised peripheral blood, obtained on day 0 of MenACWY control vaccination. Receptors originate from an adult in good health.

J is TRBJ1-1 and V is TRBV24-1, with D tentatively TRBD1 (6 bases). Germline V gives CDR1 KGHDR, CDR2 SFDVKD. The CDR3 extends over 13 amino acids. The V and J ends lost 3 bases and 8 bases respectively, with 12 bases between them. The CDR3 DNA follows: TGTGCCACCAGTGATAATACAGGGAGGGAAGCTTTCTTT. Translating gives CATSDNTGREAFF.

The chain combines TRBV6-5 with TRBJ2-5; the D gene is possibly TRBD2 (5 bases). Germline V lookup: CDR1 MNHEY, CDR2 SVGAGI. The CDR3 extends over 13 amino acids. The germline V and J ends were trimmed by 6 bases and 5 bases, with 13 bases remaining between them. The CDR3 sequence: CASRAPWRETQYF. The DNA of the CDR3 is TGTGCCAGCAGGGCCCCGTGGAGGGAGACCCAGTACTTC.

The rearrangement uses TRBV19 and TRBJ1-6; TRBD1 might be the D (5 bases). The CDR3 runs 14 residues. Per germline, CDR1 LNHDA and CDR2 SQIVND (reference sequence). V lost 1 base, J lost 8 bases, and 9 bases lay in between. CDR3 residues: CASSIGPGDSPLHF. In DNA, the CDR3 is TGTGCCAGTAGTATAGGTCCGGGGGATTCACCCCTCCACTTT.

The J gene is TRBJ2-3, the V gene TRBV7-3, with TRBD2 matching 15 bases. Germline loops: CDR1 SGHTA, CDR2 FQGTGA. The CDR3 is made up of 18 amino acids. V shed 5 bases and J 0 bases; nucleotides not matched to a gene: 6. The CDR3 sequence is CASSTGLAGGTSTDTQYF. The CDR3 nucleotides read TGTGCCAGCAGCACGGGACTAGCGGGGGGAACTAGCACAGATACGCAGTATTTT.

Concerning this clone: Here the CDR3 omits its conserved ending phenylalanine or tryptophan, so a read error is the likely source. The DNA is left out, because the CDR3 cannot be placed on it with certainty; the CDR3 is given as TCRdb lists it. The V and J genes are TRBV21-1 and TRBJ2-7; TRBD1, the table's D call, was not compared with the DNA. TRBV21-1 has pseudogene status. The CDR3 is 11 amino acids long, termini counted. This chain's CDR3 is CASSKPYLRDT.

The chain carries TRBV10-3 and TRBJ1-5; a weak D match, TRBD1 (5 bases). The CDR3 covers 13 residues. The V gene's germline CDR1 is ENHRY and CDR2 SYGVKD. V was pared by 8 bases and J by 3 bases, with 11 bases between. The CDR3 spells CAIAGTNNQPQHF. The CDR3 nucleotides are TGTGCCATCGCAGGGACGAACAATCAGCCCCAGCATTTT.

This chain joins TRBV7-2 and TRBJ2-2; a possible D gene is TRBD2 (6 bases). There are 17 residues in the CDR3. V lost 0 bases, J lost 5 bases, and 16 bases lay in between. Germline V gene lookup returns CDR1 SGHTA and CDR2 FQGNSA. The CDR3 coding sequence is TGTGCCAGCAGCTTAGCAATTACCGGGGGTACAACCGGGGAGCTGTTTTTT. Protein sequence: CASSLAITGGTTGELFF.

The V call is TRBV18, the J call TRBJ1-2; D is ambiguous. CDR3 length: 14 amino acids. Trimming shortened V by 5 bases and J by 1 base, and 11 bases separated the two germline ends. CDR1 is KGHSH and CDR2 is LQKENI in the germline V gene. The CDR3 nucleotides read TGTGCCAGCTCAGGAGCAGGTTTTAACTATGGCTACACCTTC. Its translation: CASSGAGFNYGYTF.

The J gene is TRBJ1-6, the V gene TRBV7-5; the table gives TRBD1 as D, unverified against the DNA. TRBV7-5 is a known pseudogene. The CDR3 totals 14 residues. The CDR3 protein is CARSSGQENSPLHF. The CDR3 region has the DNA TGTGCCAGAAGCTCGGGACAGGAAAATTCACCCCTCCACTTT.

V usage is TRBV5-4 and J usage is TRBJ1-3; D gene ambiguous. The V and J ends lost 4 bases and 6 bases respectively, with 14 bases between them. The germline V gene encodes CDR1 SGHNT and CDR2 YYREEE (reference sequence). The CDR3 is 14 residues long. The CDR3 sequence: CASSPRERSNTIYF. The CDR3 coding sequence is TGTGCCAGCAGCCCCCGTGAGAGGTCAAACACCATATATTTT.

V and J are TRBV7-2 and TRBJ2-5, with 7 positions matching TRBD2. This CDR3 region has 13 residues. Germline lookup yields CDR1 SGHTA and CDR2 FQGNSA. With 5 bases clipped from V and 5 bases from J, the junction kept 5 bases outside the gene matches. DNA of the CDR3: TGTGCCAGCAGCCTCGGGCGGGGGGAGACCCAGTACTTC. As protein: CASSLGRGETQYF.

CDR3: CARGQDYEQYF. The CDR3 DNA is TGTGCCAGGGGCCAGGACTACGAGCAGTACTTC. The chain joins TRBV3-1 (or the pseudogene TRBV3-2) to TRBJ2-7; D gene unclear. The V end was cut by 9 bases, the J end by 3 bases, with 9 bases between. Per germline, CDR1 LGHDT and CDR2 YNNKEL (reference sequence). The length of the CDR3 is 11 residues.

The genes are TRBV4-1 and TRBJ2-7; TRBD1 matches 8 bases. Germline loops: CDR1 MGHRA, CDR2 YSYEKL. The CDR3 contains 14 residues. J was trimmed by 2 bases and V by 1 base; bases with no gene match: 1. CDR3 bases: TGCGCCAGCAGCCAAGGGGACAGGACCTACGAGCAGTACTTC. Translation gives CASSQGDRTYEQYF.